These T cell receptor beta chains were read from a single sample in a study of response to subunit inactivated influenza vaccine. TCRdb recomputed calls from the RT-PCR reads with MiXCR, one row per CDR3 protein. The sample lists fewer than 200,000 distinct CDR3 sequences; about 9.3% were seen once. Source: non-naive T cells sorted from PBMCs, taken on the day of vaccination. These receptor sequences come from a man aged 50 or older who received an inactivated influenza vaccine. The CDR3 runs from the conserved cysteine through the conserved F or W. The order of the fields is D gene, V gene, J gene, clone size, CDR3 DNA, CDR3 protein. A D gene is named only where the DNA matches it firmly. Where a row states a size, it is once, few, many or the class of an expanded clone; other rows omit it.

D gene: -; V gene: TRBV9; J gene: TRBJ2-2; clone size: -; CDR3 DNA: TGTGCCAGCAGCGCTCACACAGGGCAAACCGGGGAGCTGTTTTTT; CDR3 protein: CASSAHTGQTGELFF
D gene: TRBD2; V gene: TRBV7-9; J gene: TRBJ2-2; clone size: -; CDR3 DNA: TGTGCCAGCAGCTTGGGACTAGCGGGAGCCGGGGAGCTGTTTTTT; CDR3 protein: CASSLGLAGAGELFF
D gene: TRBD2; V gene: TRBV14; J gene: TRBJ2-2; clone size: -; CDR3 DNA: TGTGCCAGCAGCCCTGGGACTAGCGGGAACACCGGGGAGCTGTTTTTT; CDR3 protein: CASSPGTSGNTGELFF
D gene: TRBD1; V gene: TRBV5-6; J gene: TRBJ2-7; clone size: -; CDR3 DNA: TGTCCCAGCAGCTTGGCCTTCCGTGTGACAGGGGGTTACGAGCAGTACTTC; CDR3 protein: CPSSLAFRVTGGYEQYF
D gene: -; V gene: TRBV12-3/TRBV12-4; J gene: TRBJ1-1; clone size: -; CDR3 DNA: TGTGCCAGCAGTTTAGTGGTGGCTGAAGCTTTCTTT; CDR3 protein: CASSLVVAEAFF
D gene: -; V gene: TRBV4-3; J gene: TRBJ2-5; clone size: -; CDR3 DNA: TGCGTCAGCAGCCAAGATGAGGGAGGAGAGACCCAGTACTTC; CDR3 protein: CVSSQDEGGETQYF
D gene: TRBD2; V gene: TRBV20-1; J gene: TRBJ2-7; clone size: few; CDR3 DNA: TGCAGTGCTCCCGCGAGCGGGAGACTAAGGAACGAGCAGTACTTC; CDR3 protein: CSAPASGRLRNEQYF
D gene: TRBD2; V gene: TRBV29-1; J gene: TRBJ2-1; clone size: many; CDR3 DNA: TGCAGCGCTAGCGGATCCTACAATGAGCAGTTCTTC; CDR3 protein: CSASGSYNEQFF
D gene: -; V gene: TRBV7-8; J gene: TRBJ2-1; clone size: few; CDR3 DNA: TGTGCCAGCAGCTTCGGAACTAGTTTGGGCTACAATGAGCAGTTCTTC; CDR3 protein: CASSFGTSLGYNEQFF
D gene: TRBD2; V gene: TRBV6-5; J gene: TRBJ2-2; clone size: many; CDR3 DNA: TGTGCCAGCAGTTGGGAGGGGCCCACCGGGGAGCTGTTTTTT; CDR3 protein: CASSWEGPTGELFF
D gene: -; V gene: TRBV7-2; J gene: TRBJ1-5; clone size: many; CDR3 DNA: TGTGCCAGCAGCTTTACGGCTAATCAGCCCCAGCATTTT; CDR3 protein: CASSFTANQPQHF
D gene: TRBD1; V gene: TRBV7-2; J gene: TRBJ2-5; clone size: many; CDR3 DNA: TGTGCCAGCAGCTCGGGACAGGGAGTATGGGGCCAAGAGACCCAGTACTTC; CDR3 protein: CASSSGQGVWGQETQYF
D gene: -; V gene: TRBV29-1; J gene: TRBJ2-1; clone size: many; CDR3 DNA: TGCAGCGTAGCCTGGGGCCACAATGAGCAGTTCTTC; CDR3 protein: CSVAWGHNEQFF
D gene: TRBD1; V gene: TRBV20-1; J gene: TRBJ2-7; clone size: -; CDR3 DNA: TGCAGTGGCTCACGACAGGGGGGTTCCTACGAGCAGTACTTC; CDR3 protein: CSGSRQGGSYEQYF
D gene: -; V gene: TRBV15; J gene: TRBJ1-5; clone size: -; CDR3 DNA: TGTGCCACCAGCAGAGATCGTCAGGGCCATCAGCCCCAGCATTTT; CDR3 protein: CATSRDRQGHQPQHF
D gene: TRBD1; V gene: TRBV9; J gene: TRBJ2-7; clone size: -; CDR3 DNA: TGTGCCGGCTCCCGGGACAGTTGGTCCGAGCAGTACTTC; CDR3 protein: CAGSRDSWSEQYF
D gene: -; V gene: TRBV29-1; J gene: TRBJ2-1; clone size: many; CDR3 DNA: TGCAGCGTTGAAGAGATGAGGGGAGGCACCTACAATGAGCAGTTCTTC; CDR3 protein: CSVEEMRGGTYNEQFF
D gene: TRBD2; V gene: TRBV7-2; J gene: TRBJ2-1; clone size: -; CDR3 DNA: TGTGCCAGCAGGCGGGGGTTGGGTGAGCAGTTCTTC; CDR3 protein: CASRRGLGEQFF
D gene: TRBD1; V gene: TRBV20-1; J gene: TRBJ1-5; clone size: few; CDR3 DNA: TGCAGTGCGAGACAGGGGGCGCGGAGCAATCAGCCCCAGCATTTT; CDR3 protein: CSARQGARSNQPQHF
D gene: -; V gene: TRBV6-2/TRBV6-3; J gene: TRBJ2-7; clone size: -; CDR3 DNA: TGTGCCAGCAGCCTAACCAGTGCGACACACTACGAGCAGTACTTC; CDR3 protein: CASSLTSATHYEQYF
D gene: TRBD1; V gene: TRBV16; J gene: TRBJ1-2; clone size: -; CDR3 DNA: TGTGCCAGCAGCCAAACACAGGGGGCCGTCTATGGCTACACCTTC; CDR3 protein: CASSQTQGAVYGYTF
D gene: -; V gene: TRBV11-2; J gene: TRBJ2-1; clone size: -; CDR3 DNA: TGTGCCAGCAGCCCAGCCGGGGGTGGCTCCTACAATGAGCAGTTCTTC; CDR3 protein: CASSPAGGGSYNEQFF
D gene: -; V gene: TRBV7-6; J gene: TRBJ1-1; clone size: -; CDR3 DNA: TGTGCCAGCAGCTTACGGGCACAGGGGAACACTGAAGCTTTCTTT; CDR3 protein: CASSLRAQGNTEAFF
D gene: -; V gene: TRBV12-3/TRBV12-4; J gene: TRBJ1-2; clone size: many; CDR3 DNA: TGTGCCAGCAATCCTCCAGACCGAGATAACGGCTATGGCTACACCTTC; CDR3 protein: CASNPPDRDNGYGYTF